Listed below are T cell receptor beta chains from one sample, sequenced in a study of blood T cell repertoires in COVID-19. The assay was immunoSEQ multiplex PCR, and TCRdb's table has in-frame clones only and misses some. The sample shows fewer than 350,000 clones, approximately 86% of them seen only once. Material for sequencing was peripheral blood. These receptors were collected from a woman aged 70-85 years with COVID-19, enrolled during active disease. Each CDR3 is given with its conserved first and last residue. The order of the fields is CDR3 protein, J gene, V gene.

cdr3_aa: CASSILWQGANNEQFF; j_call: TRBJ2-1; v_call: TRBV19
cdr3_aa: CASSLGGIFGYTF; j_call: TRBJ1-2; v_call: TRBV5-6
cdr3_aa: CSIRGAQETQYF; j_call: TRBJ2-5; v_call: TRBV29-1
cdr3_aa: CASSQRQFYGYTF; j_call: TRBJ1-2; v_call: TRBV3-1/TRBV3-2
cdr3_aa: CASSMPTQGNEKLFF; j_call: TRBJ1-4; v_call: TRBV19
cdr3_aa: CASSLEVRGTEAFF; j_call: TRBJ1-1; v_call: TRBV7-2
cdr3_aa: CASSHWTGLAGSGEQYF; j_call: TRBJ2-7; v_call: TRBV4-2
cdr3_aa: CASSQEYRLATEKLFF; j_call: TRBJ1-4; v_call: TRBV14
cdr3_aa: CAISESRQAVGEQYF; j_call: TRBJ2-7; v_call: TRBV10-3
cdr3_aa: CASSVAGNTGELFF; j_call: TRBJ2-2; v_call: TRBV9
cdr3_aa: CASSLNTEAFF; j_call: TRBJ1-1; v_call: TRBV5-6